This T cell receptor beta chain derives from a study of beta chain features in type 1 diabetes. Reverse transcribing all isolated RNA meant expressed TCRB transcripts were sequenced. Assay: immunoSEQ multiplex PCR; the TCRdb copy retains only in-frame clones and omits some. The table lists hundreds of thousands of clones, 15% to 18% of them singletons. This CDR3 spans 13 amino acids. With V trimmed by 3 bases and J by 4 bases, 2 bases remained unmatched. CDR1 and CDR2 (germline): SGHRS, YFSETQ. This clone showed up just a few times. The TCR sequence derives from a man aged 18 to 29 in good health. V and J are TRBV5-1 and TRBJ1-1; 8 bases match TRBD1. Sequences were obtained from naive CD4+ T cells from blood. In nucleotides, the CDR3 is TGCGCCAGCAGCTGGACAGGGAGCACTGAAGCTTTCTTT. Residues: CASSWTGSTEAFF.